These 31 T cell receptor beta chains were all obtained from the same sample, sequenced in a study of cytomegalovirus exposure and HLA in healthy donors. PCR employed 60 Vbeta and 13 Jbeta primers. The protocol was immunoSEQ multiplex PCR, while the TCRdb copy is restricted to in-frame clones and leaves out a portion. The data show 120,000 or so clones, with around three quarters seen just once and more than 1% held by the top ten. Sample: PBMCs. The receptor set was obtained from a female donor in good health and CMV-seronegative.

This clone was recorded a few times. The rearrangement uses TRBV18 and TRBJ2-1; 9 nucleotides line up with TRBD2. The CDR3 covers 15 residues. Germline CDR1 is KGHSH and CDR2 is LQKENI. V lost 1 base, J lost 5 bases, and 3 bases stayed unmatched. CDR3 region: CASSPRLADDNEQFF. Here the CDR3 DNA reads TGTGCCAGCTCACCACGACTAGCGGACGACAATGAGCAGTTCTTC. The entire variable domain, with the rest obtained from reference TRBV18 and TRBJ2-1, is as follows: NAGVMQNPRHLVRRRGQEARLRCSPMKGHSHVYWYRQLPEEGLKFMVYLQKENIIDESGMPKERFSAEFPKEGPSILRIQQVVRGDSAAYFCASSPRLADDNEQFFGPGTRLTVL.

The chain couples TRBV18 to TRBJ2-3; no firm D call. Trimming removed 4 bases at V and 0 bases at J, with 5 bases between. CDR1 and CDR2 (germline): KGHSH, LQKENI. This CDR3 has 13 amino acids. The CDR3 sequence: CASSQTSTDTQYF. The CDR3 DNA follows: TGTGCCAGCTCACAGACTAGCACAGATACGCAGTATTTT.

The chain has TRBV25-1 and TRBJ2-7; D is uncertain. CDR1 and CDR2 from the germline V gene are MGHDK and SYGVNS. V dropped 4 bases and J dropped 2 bases, with 12 bases sitting between them. This CDR3 contains 14 residues. The CDR3 loop reads CASSVSRGPYEQYF. CDR3 DNA sequence: TGTGCCAGCAGTGTGTCTCGCGGCCCCTACGAGCAGTACTTC.

This clone was observed a handful of times. The chain joins TRBV6-5 to TRBJ1-5, with D unresolved. Germline assignment: CDR1 MNHEY and CDR2 SVGAGI. With 5 bases removed from V and 7 bases from J, the gap between germline ends came to 15 bases. The CDR3 loop spans 14 amino acids. The CDR3 sequence is CASSREPGGQPQHF. The DNA for the CDR3 is TGTGCCAGCAGTCGGGAGCCTGGAGGGCAGCCCCAGCATTTT.

This chain links TRBV7-3 with TRBJ2-6; D call uncertain. CDR3 length equals 15 residues. CDR1 is SGHTA and CDR2 is FQGTGA in the germline V gene. Trimming shortened V by 1 base and J by 1 base, and 5 bases separated the two germline ends. CDR3 region: CASSLSASGANVLTF. The DNA for the CDR3 is TGTGCCAGCAGCTTAAGTGCGTCTGGGGCCAACGTCCTGACTTTC. The whole variable domain, remainder taken from reference TRBV7-3 and TRBJ2-6, is GAGVSQTPSNKVTEKGKYVELRCDPISGHTALYWYRQSLGQGPEFLIYFQGTGAADDSGLPNDRFFAVRPEGSVSTLKIQRTERGDSAVYLCASSLSASGANVLTFGAGSRLTVL.

The rearrangement joins TRBV29-1 to TRBJ2-3; D may be TRBD2 (5 bases). CDR1 and CDR2 (germline): SQVTM, ANQGSEA. This CDR3 contains 13 residues. V gave up 3 bases and J gave up 2 bases, with 9 bases separating them. For the CDR3, the DNA is TGCAGCGTTGACGGACTCACCACAGATACGCAGTATTTT. Translation: CSVDGLTTDTQYF.

A few counts support this clone. V usage is TRBV19 and J usage is TRBJ1-5; possibly TRBD1 for D (6 bases). The CDR3 length is 15 residues. Germline CDR1 reads LNHDA; CDR2 reads SQIVND (reference sequence). Trimming took off 0 bases at V and 4 bases at J, with 10 bases between the two ends. The chain's CDR3 is CASSIDRGSNQPQHF. In DNA, the CDR3 is TGTGCCAGTAGTATAGACAGGGGAAGTAATCAGCCCCAGCATTTT.

This chain uses TRBV18 with TRBJ2-2; TRBD2 agrees at 7 bases. Per the germline V gene, CDR1 is KGHSH and CDR2 is LQKENI. V was clipped by 1 base and J by 1 base; unmatched bases: 3. The CDR3 totals 16 residues. In DNA form, the CDR3 reads TGTGCCAGCTCACCACGGGCGGGAGTGAACACCGGGGAGCTGTTTTTT. This translates into CASSPRAGVNTGELFF.

V and J are TRBV5-6 and TRBJ2-7; 9 bases align to TRBD1. V was clipped by 0 bases and J by 2 bases; unmatched bases: 3. The CDR3 extends over 15 amino acids. Germline CDR1 reads SGHDT; CDR2 reads YYEEEE. The CDR3 sequence is CASSLEGTGPYEQYF. CDR3 bases: TGTGCCAGCAGCTTGGAAGGGACAGGGCCCTACGAGCAGTACTTC.

Comment on this clone: A junction end diverges from the germline sequence, so it may reflect a read error. The DNA for the CDR3 is TGTGCCAGCAGTCTATGGCGGCTAGGTGATACGCAGTATTTT. Its translation is CASSLWRLGDTQYF. The chain combines TRBV28 with TRBJ2-3, with D uncertain. CDR1 and CDR2 from the germline V gene are MDHEN and SYDVKM. The CDR3 length is 14 residues.

The rearrangement joins TRBV11-3 to TRBJ2-5; TRBD1 aligns across 8 bases. Germline trimming cut 3 bases from V and 5 bases from J; bases unmatched to any gene: 2. CDR3 length: 13 residues. Germline V gives CDR1 SGHNT, CDR2 YENEEA. This CDR3 is CASSLDREETQYF. In DNA, the CDR3 is TGTGCCAGCAGCTTGGACAGGGAGGAGACCCAGTACTTC.

This chain joins TRBV5-1 and TRBJ2-5; 8 bases align to TRBD2. CDR3 length equals 14 residues. Germline V gene sequence: CDR1 SGHRS, CDR2 YFSETQ. V lost 1 base, J lost 3 bases, and 2 bases stayed unmatched. The CDR3: CASSLWRGEETQYF. The DNA of the CDR3 is TGCGCCAGCAGCTTGTGGCGGGGGGAAGAGACCCAGTACTTC.

The chain uses TRBV6-1 and TRBJ1-2, with D perhaps TRBD1 (6 bases). The CDR3 spans 16 residues. The V gene's germline CDR1 is MNHNS and CDR2 SASEGT. Trimming cost V 2 bases and J 7 bases, with 20 bases left between them. The CDR3 protein is CASSEIPHIRGAGYTF. Here the CDR3 DNA reads TGTGCCAGCAGTGAAATCCCCCACATCAGGGGCGCTGGCTACACCTTC.

The rearrangement uses TRBV10-1 and TRBJ2-3; 10 bases are a match to TRBD2. Per the germline V gene, CDR1 is WNHNN and CDR2 is SYGVQD (reference sequence). This CDR3 comprises 14 residues. The junction had 1 base not matched to a gene; V was cut back by 3 bases and J by 4 bases. The CDR3 DNA sequence: TGCGCCAGCAGTGACCTAGCGGGAGCAGATACGCAGTATTTT. Its protein product is CASSDLAGADTQYF.

The chain uses TRBV5-5 and TRBJ1-5; D not resolved. CDR1 is SGHKS and CDR2 is YYEKEE in the germline V gene (reference sequence). Trimming took 1 base from V and 0 from J, leaving 2 bases between them. This CDR3 contains 13 residues. CDR3 in DNA: TGTGCCAGCAGCTTGTATAGCAATCAGCCCCAGCATTTT. This encodes CASSLYSNQPQHF.

The chain combines TRBV2 with TRBJ2-1, with 14 bases matching TRBD2. Trimming cost V 7 bases and J 8 bases; bases outside gene matches: 10. CDR1 SNHLY and CDR2 FYNNEI come from the germline V gene. The CDR3 length is 16 residues. CDR3 amino acids: CASKRLAGGPPHEQFF. CDR3 bases: TGTGCCAGCAAGAGACTAGCGGGGGGGCCCCCCCATGAGCAGTTCTTC.

V usage is TRBV2 and J usage is TRBJ2-7; D call uncertain. Germline V lookup: CDR1 SNHLY, CDR2 FYNNEI. This CDR3 spans 12 amino acids. V gave up 6 bases and J gave up 9 bases, with 15 bases separating them. The DNA for the CDR3 is TGTGCCAGCAGGGAAAGTGGCTCGTCGCAGTACTTC. This gives the protein CASRESGSSQYF.

J is TRBJ1-1 and V is TRBV6-1; 8 nucleotides agree with TRBD1. The CDR3 totals 19 residues. Germline-derived CDR1 and CDR2 are MNHNS and SASEGT. V gave up 4 bases and J gave up 1 base; unmatched junction bases: 17. The CDR3 here is CASSGTSRGRGGENTEAFF. CDR3 coding DNA: TGTGCCAGCAGTGGCACTTCCAGGGGGCGCGGGGGCGAGAACACTGAAGCTTTCTTT.

The rearrangement joins TRBV28 to TRBJ1-5; D call uncertain. Germline CDR1 reads MDHEN; CDR2 reads SYDVKM. The V end was cut by 7 bases, the J end by 1 base, with 14 bases between. The length of the CDR3 is 15 residues. The CDR3 DNA reads TGTGCCAGCACCCGGGGTCGGCGGAGCAATCAGCCCCAGCATTTT. Amino acid sequence: CASTRGRRSNQPQHF.

The chain carries TRBV6-1 and TRBJ2-7; D might be TRBD2 (6 bases). Germline CDR1 reads MNHNS; CDR2 reads SASEGT. The CDR3 spans 15 residues. V was shortened by 7 bases and J by 3 bases, with 19 bases between the two germline ends. CDR3 sequence reads: CASTPTPGGNYEQYF. Written as DNA, the CDR3 is TGTGCCAGCACCCCAACCCCCGGGGGAAACTACGAGCAGTACTTC.

This sequence joins TRBV6-9 and TRBJ1-4; D is ambiguous. This CDR3 is built from 16 residues. V was cut by 4 bases and J by 1 base, with 13 bases left in between. From germline, CDR1 is MNHGY and CDR2 SVAAGI. CDR3 amino acids: CASSCPEVGTNEKLFF. The CDR3 nucleotides are TGTGCCAGCAGTTGCCCCGAGGTAGGAACTAATGAAAAACTGTTTTTT.

The V call is TRBV7-9, the J call TRBJ2-7; D is unresolved. The CDR3 sequence is 13 residues long. From germline, CDR1 is SEHNR and CDR2 FQNEAQ (reference sequence). The V gene lost 7 bases and the J gene lost 0 bases, with 10 bases spanning the gap. CDR3 nucleotide sequence: TGTGCCAGCACGGCCGCGGTCTCCTACGAGCAGTACTTC. Translated, it gives CASTAAVSYEQYF.

The chain uses TRBV11-2 and TRBJ1-1; no clear D. The CDR3 covers 15 residues. With 6 bases removed from V and 0 bases from J, the gap between germline ends came to 14 bases. From germline, CDR1 is SGHAT and CDR2 FQNNGV. This chain's CDR3 is CASRSRKLMNTEAFF. DNA of the CDR3: TGTGCCAGCAGGTCAAGAAAGCTAATGAACACTGAAGCTTTCTTT.

This clone was picked up a small number of times. The V and J genes are TRBV5-6 and TRBJ2-2; TRBD1 might be the D (5 bases). The V end was cut by 1 base, the J end by 8 bases, with 15 bases between. Looked up from germline, CDR1 is SGHDT and CDR2 is YYEEEE. CDR3 length: 15 amino acids. The CDR3 coding sequence is TGTGCCAGCAGCTTGTGGCAGGGTATAGGTGGGGAGCTGTTTTTT. Translated: CASSLWQGIGGELFF.

About this clone: A junction boundary mismatches the germline segment, possibly from a read error. The chain carries TRBV28 and TRBJ2-2; 9 nucleotides line up with TRBD2. The CDR3 has 18 residues. Germline loops: CDR1 MDHEN, CDR2 SYDVKM. The CDR3 nucleotides are TGTGCCAGCAACAGTTTACTCAGCGGGAGGAGGATCACCGGGGAGCTGGTTTTT. Amino acids: CASNSLLSGRRITGELVF.

This clone is a singleton in its sample. The rearrangement uses TRBV5-1 and TRBJ2-3; D possibly corresponds to TRBD2 (5 bases). From germline, CDR1 is SGHRS and CDR2 YFSETQ. V lost 2 bases to trimming and J lost 0 bases, with 10 bases between them. The CDR3 totals 15 residues. The DNA for the CDR3 is TGCGCCAGCAGCTTCACAAGCGGAAGCACAGATACGCAGTATTTT. Translating gives CASSFTSGSTDTQYF.

This chain uses TRBV7-6 with TRBJ2-2; D remains unclear. V lost 5 bases, J lost 6 bases, and 10 bases lay in between. There are 13 residues in the CDR3. The germline V gene encodes CDR1 SGHVS and CDR2 FNYEAQ. The CDR3, as DNA: TGTGCCAGCAGCCCTAAAGTGCCCGGGGAGCTGTTTTTT. The encoded protein is CASSPKVPGELFF.

The J gene is TRBJ1-1, the V gene TRBV6-5; the D is unclear. The germline V gene encodes CDR1 MNHEY and CDR2 SVGAGI. The CDR3 runs to 15 residues. V lost 2 bases and J 7 bases, leaving 17 bases between the germline ends. The CDR3 DNA reads as TGTGCCAGCAGTTACGGGTTATCGAGGTCTAATGAAGCTTTCTTT. This gives the protein CASSYGLSRSNEAFF.

The V call is TRBV7-6, the J call TRBJ2-1; 11 bases are shared with TRBD2. There are 17 residues in the CDR3. Germline V gene data show CDR1 as SGHVS and CDR2 as FNYEAQ. V lost 5 bases and J lost 0; bases outside the gene matches: 6. This CDR3 reads CASSAYTSGGSYNEQFF. The CDR3 coding sequence is TGTGCCAGCAGCGCATACACTAGCGGGGGCTCCTACAATGAGCAGTTCTTC.

The chain uses TRBV19 and TRBJ1-2; TRBD1 aligns across 7 bases. This CDR3 spans 15 amino acids. Germline V lookup: CDR1 LNHDA, CDR2 SQIVND (reference sequence). J gave up 0 bases and V 5 bases, and 6 bases lay outside the gene matches. The CDR3 coding sequence is TGTGCCAGTAGTTCCACAGGGGCTGCTAACTATGGCTACACCTTC. Translation gives CASSSTGAANYGYTF.

This chain uses TRBV5-1 with TRBJ2-6; TRBD1 matches 9 bases. V trimming: 4 bases; J trimming: 0 bases; junction bases outside the gene matches: 5. CDR3 length equals 17 residues. Germline V lookup: CDR1 SGHRS, CDR2 YFSETQ. This chain's CDR3 is CASSTGQGLSGANVLTF. In DNA, the CDR3 is TGCGCCAGCAGCACGGGACAGGGCCTCTCTGGGGCCAACGTCCTGACTTTC.